This TCR beta chain was recorded in a study of cytomegalovirus exposure and HLA in healthy donors. Donors were drawn from the approximately 130-subject validation cohort, separate from the approximately 670-subject first cohort. Overall study results and limits: Specificity for CMV antigens was confirmed in vitro for a few of the CMV-associated chains.

The repertoire was sequenced with immunoSEQ multiplex PCR; TCRdb's copy has only in-frame clones and lacks some. The sample consists of approximately 58,000 clones, about 94% of them appearing once. The V end lost 3 bases, the J end lost 7 bases, and 12 bases lay between the germline ends. Germline lookup yields CDR1 SQVTM and CDR2 ANQGSEA. CDR3 length: 12 residues. About this clone: Antigen: not known.

The sequence was obtained from a man aged 18 to 29 in good health and CMV-seronegative. The J gene is TRBJ1-2, the V gene TRBV29-1; D possibly corresponds to TRBD1 (6 bases). Source material: PBMCs. The CDR3 here is CSVDDRLSGYTF. The CDR3 region has the DNA TGCAGCGTTGATGACAGGCTCTCTGGCTACACCTTC.